One sample yielded the 21 T cell receptor beta chains listed below, sequenced in a study of early T cells in non-severe SARS-CoV-2 infection. TCRdb fed the 5' RACE reads into MiXCR, producing one record per CDR3 protein. The data contain around 100,000 distinct CDR3 sequences, 16% of them singletons. Material: whole blood. These receptors came from an adult who was a healthcare worker with PCR-confirmed SARS-CoV-2 infection or an uninfected control (not recorded which).

Many counts were recorded for this clonotype. The chain has TRBV7-9 and TRBJ1-1; D gene ambiguous. This CDR3 region has 13 residues. The ends were cut back, 5 bases at V and 4 bases at J, with 11 bases in the middle. Germline values: CDR1 SEHNR, CDR2 FQNEAQ (reference sequence). The CDR3 sequence: CASSPRRGTEAFF. The CDR3 coding sequence is TGTGCCAGCAGCCCCCGCCGTGGCACTGAAGCTTTCTTT.

This clonotype was recorded a few times. CDR3 loop: CSAPRDGLNTGELFF. CDR3 in DNA: TGCAGTGCACCCCGGGACGGCCTGAACACCGGGGAGCTGTTTTTT. V is TRBV20-1 and J is TRBJ2-2; either TRBD1 or TRBD2 may supply D (5 bases each). The germline V gene encodes CDR1 DFQATT and CDR2 SNEGSKA (reference sequence). V lost 6 bases, J lost 1 base, and 15 bases lay in between. The CDR3 is 15 amino acids.

V usage is TRBV6-5 and J usage is TRBJ1-1; 7 bases match TRBD1. The V gene end was trimmed by 7 bases and the J gene end by 1 base; junction bases not matched to a gene: 6. Germline V gene data show CDR1 as MNHEY and CDR2 as SVGAGI. This CDR3 is 14 amino acids long. For the CDR3, the DNA is TGTGCCAGCAATCGACAGGGAGGGAACACTGAAGCTTTCTTT. It yields the protein CASNRQGGNTEAFF.

This chain links TRBV29-1 with TRBJ1-6; D might be TRBD1 (5 bases). In germline, CDR1 is SQVTM, CDR2 ANQGSEA. Trimming took off 5 bases at V and 10 bases at J, with 15 bases between the two ends. CDR3 size: 13 residues. CDR3 sequence: CSVRGALGSPLHF. The CDR3, as DNA: TGCAGCGTTCGCGGGGCCCTAGGGTCACCCCTCCACTTT.

There are a few counts of this clonotype. The rearrangement uses TRBV7-2 and TRBJ1-2, with 7 positions matching TRBD1. The CDR3 spans 15 residues. The V and J ends lost 5 bases and 0 bases, in that order; junction bases with no gene match: 6. The germline V gene encodes CDR1 SGHTA and CDR2 FQGNSA. The CDR3 coding sequence is TGTGCCAGCAGCGGACGGGACAGTCCTAACTATGGCTACACCTTC. Its protein product is CASSGRDSPNYGYTF.

In this sample, this clonotype turned up a few times. The J gene is TRBJ2-3, the V gene TRBV6-1, with TRBD1 matching over 8 bases. The CDR3 spans 14 residues. CDR1 and CDR2 (germline): MNHNS, SASEGT. The trim removed 7 bases at V and 2 bases at J, leaving 5 bases unmatched. The CDR3 sequence is CASKPGGPTDTQYF. The CDR3 bases are TGTGCCAGCAAACCAGGGGGCCCCACAGATACGCAGTATTTT.

The rearrangement joins TRBV3-1 to TRBJ1-6; the match to TRBD1 covers 10 bases. The CDR3 sequence is 16 residues long. V gave up 8 bases and J gave up 10 bases; unmatched junction bases: 14. CDR1 LGHDT and CDR2 YNNKEL come from the germline V gene (reference sequence). Written as DNA, the CDR3 is TGTGCCAGCGGTTCCTTCGGGACAGGGGTTCAATCACCCCTCCACTTT. Encoded protein: CASGSFGTGVQSPLHF.

The table lists this clonotype with a few counts. The chain couples TRBV6-5 to TRBJ2-2; no clear D gene. The length of the CDR3 is 12 residues. V was trimmed by 5 bases and J by 4 bases, leaving 5 bases between them. The germline V gene has CDR1 MNHEY and CDR2 SVGAGI. The CDR3 DNA reads TGTGCCAGCAGTAAGGTCACCGGGGAGCTGTTTTTT. Translated, it gives CASSKVTGELFF.

This sequence joins TRBV18 and TRBJ2-7; D may be TRBD1 (6 bases). Germline CDR1 and CDR2: KGHSH and LQKENI. The V and J ends lost 3 bases and 4 bases respectively, with 10 bases between them. The CDR3 sequence is 13 residues long. As DNA, the CDR3 is TGTGCCAGCTCACCCCAGGGGATTTACGAGCAGTACTTC. Protein product: CASSPQGIYEQYF.

This clonotype was counted only a few times. V and J are TRBV6-6 and TRBJ1-5; 10 nucleotides align to TRBD1. CDR1 and CDR2 from the germline V gene are MNHNY and SVGAGI (reference sequence). The CDR3 length is 16 residues. Germline trimming cut 4 bases from V and 6 bases from J; bases unmatched to any gene: 9. The CDR3: CASSSGQGELGQPQHF. The CDR3 DNA follows: TGTGCCAGCAGTTCAGGACAGGGGGAATTAGGTCAGCCCCAGCATTTT.

In this sample, this clonotype turned up a few times. This rearrangement joins TRBV7-2 to TRBJ1-1; perhaps TRBD1 as D (5 bases). Trimming took 4 bases from V and 1 from J, leaving 13 bases between them. CDR1 is SGHTA, CDR2 FQGNSA, per germline. The CDR3 is 15 amino acids. The CDR3 nucleotides read TGTGCCAGCAGCTGGGAAGGGACGGCGAACACTGAAGCTTTCTTT. Residues: CASSWEGTANTEAFF.

The chain couples TRBV10-1 to TRBJ2-1, with a tentative D call TRBD1 (6 bases). Trimming took 6 bases from V and 4 from J, leaving 13 bases between them. Germline assignment: CDR1 WNHNN and CDR2 SYGVQD (reference sequence). CDR3 length equals 14 residues. The CDR3 coding sequence is TGCGCCAGCAGCGGACAGCCGGGGTACAATGAGCAGTTCTTC. This translates into CASSGQPGYNEQFF.

On this clonotype: Its ends do not fully match the called genes, so a read error is possible. The rearrangement joins TRBV7-9 to TRBJ2-3; either TRBD1 or TRBD2 may fit D (5 bases each). The length of the CDR3 is 14 residues. Looked up from germline, CDR1 is SEHNR and CDR2 is FQNEAQ (reference sequence). The CDR3 sequence is CVSMPGPTADTQYF. CDR3 nucleotides: TGTGTCAGCATGCCGGGACCCACGGCAGATACGCAGTATTTT.

The rearrangement joins TRBV28 to TRBJ1-5; no clear D. Trimming shortened V by 1 base and J by 7 bases, and 8 bases separated the two germline ends. Per the germline V gene, CDR1 is MDHEN and CDR2 is SYDVKM. The CDR3 loop spans 13 amino acids. The CDR3 here is CASSLSAVQPQHF. The CDR3 nucleotides read TGTGCCAGCAGTTTATCGGCGGTCCAGCCCCAGCATTTT.

The chain combines TRBV21-1 with TRBJ2-3; the table gives TRBD1 as D, unverified against the DNA. TRBV21-1 is marked as a pseudogene. This CDR3 is 16 amino acids long. CDR3 DNA: TGTGCCAGCACCCCATGGACAGGGCCTGGCACAGATACGCAGTATTTT. Its protein is CASTPWTGPGTDTQYF.

This clonotype was picked up a small number of times. The CDR3 spells CAISEIRGEQFF. The CDR3 DNA sequence: TGTGCCATCAGTGAAATACGGGGTGAGCAGTTCTTC. V gene TRBV10-3 combines with J gene TRBJ2-1; perhaps TRBD2 as D (5 bases). The germline V gene encodes CDR1 ENHRY and CDR2 SYGVKD. The CDR3 has 12 residues. Between the trimmed V and J ends, which lost 3 bases and 9 bases, there was a span of 9 bases.

In its sample, this clonotype was seen a few times. The V and J genes are TRBV10-3 and TRBJ1-6; 8 nucleotides agree with TRBD1. The CDR3 is 15 residues long. Per the germline V gene, CDR1 is ENHRY and CDR2 is SYGVKD. V lost 1 base, J lost 7 bases, and 3 bases stayed unmatched. The CDR3 is CAISEWGQANSPLHF. In nucleotides, the CDR3 is TGTGCCATCAGTGAGTGGGGACAGGCGAATTCACCCCTCCACTTT.

V and J are TRBV29-1 and TRBJ1-1; the D gene is possibly TRBD1 (5 bases). In germline, CDR1 is SQVTM, CDR2 ANQGSEA. V was shortened by 5 bases and J by 5 bases, with 9 bases between the two germline ends. The CDR3 extends over 11 amino acids. The CDR3 DNA reads TGCAGCGTTTCCAGGGTGACTGAAGCTTTCTTT. Amino acids: CSVSRVTEAFF.

V gene TRBV7-2 combines with J gene TRBJ1-2, with D uncertain. The germline gives CDR1 SGHTA, CDR2 FQGNSA. This CDR3 is 14 amino acids long. Trimming removed 5 bases from V and 8 bases from J, with 18 bases in between. The CDR3 coding sequence is TGTGCCAGCAGCCCCAACGGTCAAACGGGCGGCTACACCTTC. Translation gives CASSPNGQTGGYTF.

The chain recombines TRBV11-2 with TRBJ2-1; D unresolved. The V end was cut by 2 bases, the J end by 8 bases, with 16 bases between. The CDR3 is 15 residues long. CDR1 and CDR2 (germline): SGHAT, FQNNGV. The CDR3 reads CASSLNFAWVYEQFF. DNA for the CDR3: TGTGCCAGCAGCTTAAACTTCGCATGGGTCTATGAGCAGTTCTTC.

This clonotype was counted a few times. The J gene is TRBJ2-3, the V gene TRBV7-9, with unresolved D. V was clipped by 6 bases and J by 4 bases, with 8 bases between them. The CDR3 extends over 12 amino acids. Germline CDR1 reads SEHNR; CDR2 reads FQNEAQ (reference sequence). The CDR3 sequence: CASSPTADTQYF. DNA of the CDR3: TGTGCCAGCAGTCCGACGGCAGATACGCAGTATTTT. Variable domain in full (rest from reference TRBV7-9 and TRBJ2-3): DTGVSQNPRHKITKRGQNVTFRCDPISEHNRLYWYRQTLGQGPEFLTYFQNEAQLEKSRLLSDRFSAERPKGSFSTLEIQRTEQGDSAMYLCASSPTADTQYFGPGTRLTVL.